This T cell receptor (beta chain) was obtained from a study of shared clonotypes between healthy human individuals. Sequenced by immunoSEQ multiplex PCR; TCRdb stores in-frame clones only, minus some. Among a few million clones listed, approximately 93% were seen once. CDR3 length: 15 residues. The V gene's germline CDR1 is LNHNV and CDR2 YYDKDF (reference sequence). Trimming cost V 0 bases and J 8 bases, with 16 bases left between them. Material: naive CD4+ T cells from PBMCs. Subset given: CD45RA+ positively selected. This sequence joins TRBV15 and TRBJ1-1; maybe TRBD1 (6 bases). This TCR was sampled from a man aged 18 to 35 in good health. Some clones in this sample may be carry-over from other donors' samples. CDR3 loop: CATSRDRGRAGEAFF. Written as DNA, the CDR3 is TGTGCCACCAGCAGAGATCGGGGGCGAGCCGGAGAAGCTTTCTTT.